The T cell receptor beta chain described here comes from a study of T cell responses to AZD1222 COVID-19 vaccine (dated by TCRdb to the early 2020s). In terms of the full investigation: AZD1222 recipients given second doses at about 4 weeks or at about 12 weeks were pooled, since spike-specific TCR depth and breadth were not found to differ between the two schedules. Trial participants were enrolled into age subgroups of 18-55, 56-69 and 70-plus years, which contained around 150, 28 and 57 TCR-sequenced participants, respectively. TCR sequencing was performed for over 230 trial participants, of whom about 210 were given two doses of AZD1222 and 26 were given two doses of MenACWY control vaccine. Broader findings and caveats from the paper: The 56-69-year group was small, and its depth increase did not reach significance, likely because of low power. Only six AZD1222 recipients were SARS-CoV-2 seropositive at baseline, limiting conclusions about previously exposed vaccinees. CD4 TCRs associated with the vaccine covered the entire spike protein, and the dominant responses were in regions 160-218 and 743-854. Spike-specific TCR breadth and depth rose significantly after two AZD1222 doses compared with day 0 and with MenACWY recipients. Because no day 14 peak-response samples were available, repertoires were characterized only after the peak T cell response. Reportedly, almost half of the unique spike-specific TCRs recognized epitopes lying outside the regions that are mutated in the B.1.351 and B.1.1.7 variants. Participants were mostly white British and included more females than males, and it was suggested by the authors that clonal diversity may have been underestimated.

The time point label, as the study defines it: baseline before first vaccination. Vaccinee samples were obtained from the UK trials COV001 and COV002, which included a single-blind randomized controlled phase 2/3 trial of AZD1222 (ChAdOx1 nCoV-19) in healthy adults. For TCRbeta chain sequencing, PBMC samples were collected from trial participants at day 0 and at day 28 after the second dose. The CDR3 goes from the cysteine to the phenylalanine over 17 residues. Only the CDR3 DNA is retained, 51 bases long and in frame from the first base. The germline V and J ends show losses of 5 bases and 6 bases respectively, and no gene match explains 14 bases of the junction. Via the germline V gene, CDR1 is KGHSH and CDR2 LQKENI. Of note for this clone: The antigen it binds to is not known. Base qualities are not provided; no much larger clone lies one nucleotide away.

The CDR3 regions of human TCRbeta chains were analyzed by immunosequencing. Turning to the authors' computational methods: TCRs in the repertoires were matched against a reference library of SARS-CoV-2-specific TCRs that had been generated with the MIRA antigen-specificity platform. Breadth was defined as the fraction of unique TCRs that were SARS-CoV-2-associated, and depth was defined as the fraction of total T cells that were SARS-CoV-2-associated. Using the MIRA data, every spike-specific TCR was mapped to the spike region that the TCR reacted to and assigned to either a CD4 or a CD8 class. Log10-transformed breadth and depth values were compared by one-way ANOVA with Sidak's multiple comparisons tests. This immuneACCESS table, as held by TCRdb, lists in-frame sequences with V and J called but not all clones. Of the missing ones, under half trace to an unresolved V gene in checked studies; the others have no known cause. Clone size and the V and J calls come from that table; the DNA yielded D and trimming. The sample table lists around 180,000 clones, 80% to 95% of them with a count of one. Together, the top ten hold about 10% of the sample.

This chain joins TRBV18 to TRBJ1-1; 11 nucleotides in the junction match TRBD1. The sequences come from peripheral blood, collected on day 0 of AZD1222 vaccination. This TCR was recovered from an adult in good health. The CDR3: CASSARDRGRFGAEAFF. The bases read TGTGCCAGCTCAGCTAGGGACAGGGGGAGATTTGGGGCTGAAGCTTTCTTT. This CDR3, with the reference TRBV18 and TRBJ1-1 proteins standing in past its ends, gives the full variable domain NAGVMQNPRHLVRRRGQEARLRCSPMKGHSHVYWYRQLPEEGLKFMVYLQKENIIDESGMPKERFSAEFPKEGPSILRIQQVVRGDSAAYFCASSARDRGRFGAEAFFGQGTRLTVV.